A selection of T cell receptor beta chains follows, all from one sample in a study of blood T cell repertoires in COVID-19. Profiled with immunoSEQ multiplex PCR; TCRdb holds only in-frame clones, not every one. Counted here are about 300,000 clones, over 70% occurring once; the ten biggest clones make up about 1.2%. Specimen: peripheral blood. These receptors were collected from a woman between 50 and 59 years old with acute or convalescent COVID-19. Both conserved end residues are part of each CDR3. D genes are given only for firm matches. For some rows the clone size is stated as once, few or many, or as a class when expanded; others skip it.

CDR3 length: 15; clone size: -; J gene: TRBJ2-1; D gene: TRBD1; V gene: TRBV5-1; CDR3 protein: CASSHTRDRGNEQFF; CDR3 DNA: TGCGCCAGCAGCCATACCCGGGACAGGGGGAATGAGCAGTTCTTC
CDR3 length: 15; clone size: -; J gene: TRBJ1-4; D gene: TRBD1; V gene: TRBV19; CDR3 protein: CASSMVPGGREKLFF; CDR3 DNA: TGTGCCAGTAGTATGGTGCCAGGGGGACGTGAAAAACTGTTTTTT
CDR3 length: 14; clone size: -; J gene: TRBJ2-7; D gene: -; V gene: TRBV2; CDR3 protein: CASSEGRGDHEQYF; CDR3 DNA: TGTGCCAGCAGTGAGGGTCGCGGGGACCACGAGCAGTACTTC
CDR3 length: 14; clone size: -; J gene: TRBJ1-2; D gene: -; V gene: TRBV7-9; CDR3 protein: CASSSERDFDGYTF; CDR3 DNA: TGTGCCAGCAGCTCGGAGCGGGACTTCGATGGCTACACCTTC
CDR3 length: 13; clone size: -; J gene: TRBJ1-1; D gene: TRBD1; V gene: TRBV12-3/TRBV12-4; CDR3 protein: CASSARQGDWAFF; CDR3 DNA: TGTGCCAGCAGCGCTCGACAGGGGGATTGGGCTTTCTTT
CDR3 length: 15; clone size: -; J gene: TRBJ1-5; D gene: -; V gene: TRBV19; CDR3 protein: CASSLQQGGNQPQHF; CDR3 DNA: TGTGCCAGTAGTTTACAACAGGGAGGCAATCAGCCCCAGCATTTT
CDR3 length: 14; clone size: -; J gene: TRBJ2-2; D gene: -; V gene: TRBV6-5; CDR3 protein: CASSFDRKTGELFF; CDR3 DNA: TGTGCCAGCAGCTTCGACAGGAAGACCGGGGAGCTGTTTTTT
CDR3 length: 14; clone size: -; J gene: TRBJ1-4; D gene: -; V gene: TRBV30; CDR3 protein: CAWSMTGVFEKLFF; CDR3 DNA: TGTGCCTGGTCTATGACGGGGGTCTTTGAAAAACTGTTTTTT
CDR3 length: 14; clone size: -; J gene: TRBJ2-1; D gene: TRBD2; V gene: TRBV5-1; CDR3 protein: CASSLGGGDNEQFF; CDR3 DNA: TGCGCCAGCAGCTTGGGCGGGGGGGACAATGAGCAGTTCTTC
CDR3 length: 12; clone size: few; J gene: TRBJ1-5; D gene: -; V gene: TRBV6-5; CDR3 protein: CASSTSTGPQHF; CDR3 DNA: TGTGCCAGCAGTACCTCTACGGGGCCCCAGCATTTT
CDR3 length: 12; clone size: -; J gene: TRBJ1-1; D gene: -; V gene: TRBV12-3/TRBV12-4; CDR3 protein: CASSSVNTEAFF; CDR3 DNA: TGTGCCAGCAGTTCGGTGAACACTGAAGCTTTCTTT
CDR3 length: 18; clone size: -; J gene: TRBJ1-3; D gene: -; V gene: TRBV5-1; CDR3 protein: CASSLNRQGLPSGNTIYF; CDR3 DNA: TGCGCCAGCAGCTTGAATCGGCAGGGCCTCCCCTCTGGAAACACCATATATTTT
CDR3 length: 14; clone size: -; J gene: TRBJ1-4; D gene: TRBD1; V gene: TRBV27; CDR3 protein: CASCPQGAGEKLFF; CDR3 DNA: TGTGCCAGCTGCCCACAGGGGGCGGGTGAAAAACTGTTTTTT
CDR3 length: 14; clone size: once; J gene: TRBJ1-1; D gene: -; V gene: TRBV6-5; CDR3 protein: CASNQGPGSTEAFF; CDR3 DNA: TGTGCCAGCAATCAAGGTCCGGGGAGCACTGAAGCTTTCTTT
CDR3 length: 13; clone size: -; J gene: TRBJ1-6; D gene: TRBD1; V gene: TRBV2; CDR3 protein: CASKEGANSPLHF; CDR3 DNA: TGTGCCAGCAAGGAGGGGGCCAATTCACCCCTCCACTTT
CDR3 length: 14; clone size: -; J gene: TRBJ2-5; D gene: TRBD2; V gene: TRBV6-1; CDR3 protein: CASRQLAGQETQYF; CDR3 DNA: TGTGCCAGCAGGCAACTAGCGGGCCAAGAGACCCAGTACTTC
CDR3 length: 15; clone size: -; J gene: TRBJ2-7; D gene: TRBD1; V gene: TRBV2; CDR3 protein: CATVGQGQGIVEQYF; CDR3 DNA: TGTGCCACCGTTGGACAGGGACAGGGGATTGTCGAGCAGTACTTC
CDR3 length: 15; clone size: -; J gene: TRBJ2-2; D gene: TRBD1; V gene: TRBV9; CDR3 protein: CASSGRTGDTGELFF; CDR3 DNA: TGTGCCAGCAGCGGACGGACAGGGGACACCGGGGAGCTGTTTTTT
CDR3 length: 16; clone size: -; J gene: TRBJ2-2; D gene: -; V gene: TRBV24-1; CDR3 protein: CATSDRMAGVTGELFF; CDR3 DNA: TGTGCCACCAGTGATAGAATGGCAGGGGTCACCGGGGAGCTGTTTTTT
CDR3 length: 12; clone size: -; J gene: TRBJ2-5; D gene: -; V gene: TRBV30; CDR3 protein: CAWSTGEETQYF; CDR3 DNA: TGTGCCTGGAGCACAGGAGAAGAGACCCAGTACTTC